These T cell receptor beta chains were read from a single sample in a study of blood T cells in healthy people across ages. TCRdb ran MiXCR on the 5' RACE reads and lists one entry per CDR3 protein. The profile shows about 900,000 distinct CDR3 sequences, around 62% of them singletons. Sequenced input: blood. The receptors originated from a man aged 30-40 years in good health. The CDR3 runs from the conserved cysteine through the conserved F or W. The D gene is left open where the match is weak. Clone size is shown for a subset of rows, as once, few, many or a class of expanded clone.

>TRBJ2-5|few|TRBV10-3|NA
CATWDILQETQYF
TGTGCCACCTGGGACATCCTACAAGAGACCCAGTACTTC
>TRBJ2-2|NA|TRBV3-1|NA
CASSQDGTPAGELFF
TGTGCCAGCAGCCAAGACGGGACCCCCGCCGGGGAGCTGTTTTTT
>TRBJ2-7|NA|TRBV5-8|NA
CASSLARDSGSYEQYF
TGTGCCAGCAGCTTGGCCCGGGACTCTGGCTCCTACGAGCAGTACTTC
>TRBJ2-3|NA|TRBV18|NA
CASSPSRGADTQYF
TGTGCCAGCTCACCGTCAAGGGGGGCGGATACGCAGTATTTT
>TRBJ1-2|NA|TRBV20-1|NA
CSARGLTTGGYTF
TGCAGTGCTAGGGGGTTGACGACCGGCGGCTACACCTTC
>TRBJ1-2|NA|TRBV20-1|NA
CSARDFIGSRGYGYTF
TGCAGTGCTAGAGACTTTATTGGTTCCAGGGGCTATGGCTACACCTTC
>TRBJ2-5|few|TRBV29-1|NA
CSVEGVSETQYF
TGCAGCGTTGAAGGGGTCTCGGAGACCCAGTACTTC
>TRBJ1-2|many|TRBV29-1|NA
CSVGQGIMSSYGYTF
TGCAGCGTTGGCCAAGGGATCATGAGTAGCTATGGCTACACCTTC
>TRBJ2-7|many|TRBV6-2/TRBV6-3|NA
CASSRTYEQYF
TGTGCCAGCAGTCGTACTTACGAGCAGTACTTC
>TRBJ2-3|NA|TRBV6-5|TRBD1
CASSYSFRGPSTDTQYF
TGTGCCAGCAGTTACTCCTTCAGGGGGCCAAGCACAGATACGCAGTATTTT
>TRBJ2-7|NA|TRBV5-1|TRBD1
CVSSLGTGGYEQYF
TGCGTCAGCAGCTTGGGGACAGGGGGCTACGAGCAGTACTTC
>TRBJ1-4|NA|TRBV10-3|NA
CAISWQANEKLFF
TGTGCCATCAGCTGGCAAGCTAATGAAAAACTGTTTTTT
>TRBJ2-7|many|TRBV6-5|NA
CASSYPGTIEQYF
TGTGCCAGCAGTTACCCTGGGACAATCGAGCAGTACTTC
>TRBJ1-1|NA|TRBV7-2|NA
CASGHTEAFF
TGTGCCAGTGGGCACACTGAAGCTTTCTTT
>TRBJ2-7|many|TRBV7-9|NA
CASSLRTDSYEQYF
TGCGCCAGCAGCCTAAGGACGGACTCCTACGAGCAGTACTTC
>TRBJ2-5|NA|TRBV7-8|TRBD1
CASSQRTGGEETQYF
TGTGCCAGCAGCCAGCGAACAGGGGGCGAAGAGACCCAGTACTTC
>TRBJ2-5|NA|TRBV18|TRBD1
CASSPGDRDETQYF
TGTGCCAGCTCACCGGGGGACAGGGATGAGACCCAGTACTTC
>TRBJ1-2|few|TRBV5-1|NA
CASSDTGSGLAGTF
TGCGCCAGCAGCGATACAGGATCTGGACTCGCGGGCACCTTC
>TRBJ2-2|NA|TRBV20-1|TRBD1
CSARVKGQDLGTGELFF
TGCAGTGCTAGGGTTAAGGGACAGGACTTGGGGACCGGGGAGCTGTTTTTT
>TRBJ2-7|once|TRBV29-1|TRBD2
CSALAGYEQYF
TGCAGCGCCTTAGCGGGGTACGAGCAGTACTTC
>TRBJ2-7|NA|TRBV30|NA
CAWSPPTVPGDEQYF
TGTGCCTGGAGTCCTCCGACAGTACCTGGGGACGAGCAGTACTTC
>TRBJ2-1|NA|TRBV13|NA
CASSSTRTSGSPGEQFF
TGTGCCAGCAGCTCTACCCGAACCTCGGGGTCCCCGGGTGAGCAGTTCTTC
>TRBJ2-7|few|TRBV3-1|TRBD2
CASSQGQLTAGEQYF
TGTGCCAGCAGCCAAGGACAACTAACAGCGGGGGAGCAGTACTTC